A selection of T cell receptor beta chains follows, all from one sample in a study of Graves' ophthalmopathy and Graves' hyperthyroidism. TCRdb re-derived calls from the multiplex PCR reads in MiXCR, one entry per CDR3 protein. Among 680,000 or so distinct CDR3 sequences listed, 20% to 25% were seen once. Sample: peripheral blood. These receptors all stem from a woman aged 18 to 35 with stable Graves' hyperthyroidism. Some clones in this sample may be carry-over from other donors' samples. Each CDR3 is given with its conserved first and last residue. Fields, in order: V gene, J gene, clone size, D gene, CDR3 protein, CDR3 DNA. D genes are given only for firm matches. Only part of the rows carry a size: once, few, many, or a class if the clone is expanded.

TRBV30	TRBJ1-5	.	.	CAWSVGMNQPQHF	TGTGCCTGGAGTGTCGGGATGAATCAGCCCCAGCATTTT
TRBV19	TRBJ1-1	many	TRBD1	CASRDRGRLTEAFF	TGTGCCAGCAGGGACAGGGGGCGACTCACTGAAGCTTTCTTT
TRBV19	TRBJ1-5	.	.	CASSIRAQPQHF	TGTGCCAGTAGTATAAGGGCCCAGCCCCAGCATTTT
TRBV12-3/TRBV12-4	TRBJ2-2	few	TRBD1	CASSPRDRDTGELFF	TGTGCCAGCAGTCCCCGGGACAGGGATACCGGGGAGCTGTTTTTT
TRBV6-5	TRBJ1-2	once	.	CASSYAPGYGYTF	TGTGCCAGCAGTTACGCGCCAGGCTATGGCTACACCTTC
TRBV6-5	TRBJ2-7	many	TRBD1	CASSYGGQVPYEQYF	TGTGCCAGCAGTTACGGGGGACAGGTTCCCTACGAGCAGTACTTC
TRBV2	TRBJ2-2	once	.	CASSGSTGTQSPGELFF	TGTGCCAGCAGTGGTTCGACCGGGACCCAGTCCCCCGGGGAGCTGTTTTTT
TRBV5-1	TRBJ1-1	many	.	CASSLVGPPSAFF	TGCGCCAGCAGCTTGGTAGGACCTCCATCAGCTTTCTTT
TRBV19	TRBJ1-2	many	TRBD1	CASSSSGTGDLFYGYTF	TGTGCCAGTAGTTCCTCCGGGACAGGGGACCTTTTCTATGGCTACACCTTC
TRBV28	TRBJ2-7	many	.	CASSFPGLTTYEQYF	TGTGCCAGCAGTTTCCCGGGACTTACGACCTACGAGCAGTACTTC
TRBV7-2	TRBJ1-1	many	.	CASSYTGGNTEAFF	TGTGCCAGCAGCTATACTGGGGGGAACACTGAAGCTTTCTTT
TRBV5-1	TRBJ1-1	many	TRBD1	CASSSPLGQGNTEAFF	TGCGCCAGCAGCTCGCCTCTGGGACAGGGGAACACTGAAGCTTTCTTT
TRBV6-1	TRBJ1-6	once	.	CASSPPLHF	TGTGCCAGCAGTCCACCCCTCCACTTT
TRBV6-5	TRBJ2-7	.	.	CASSYSSQGLTYEQYF	TGTGCCAGCAGTTACTCATCGCAGGGCCTCACCTACGAGCAGTACTTC
TRBV20-1	TRBJ2-3	few	.	CSARDLGTPTDTQYF	TGCAGTGCTAGAGATCTTGGGACTCCCACAGATACGCAGTATTTT
TRBV28	TRBJ2-7	.	.	CASSPQGGAPFYEQYF	TGTGCCAGCAGTCCTCAAGGGGGGGCTCCCTTTTACGAGCAGTACTTC
TRBV6-1	TRBJ2-7	many	.	CASRGRHGNHLEEQYF	TGTGCCAGCAGAGGTCGTCACGGAAACCACCTGGAGGAGCAGTACTTC
TRBV20-1	TRBJ2-5	many	.	CSARDGNRFQTQYF	TGCAGTGCTAGAGATGGGAATAGATTTCAGACCCAGTACTTC
TRBV6-5	TRBJ2-1	many	TRBD2	CASSYEASGGGREQFF	TGTGCCAGCAGTTACGAGGCTAGCGGGGGGGGACGTGAGCAGTTCTTC
TRBV12-3/TRBV12-4	TRBJ2-7	many	.	CASRKQGGEQYF	TGTGCCAGCAGAAAACAGGGAGGCGAGCAGTACTTC
TRBV5-4	TRBJ1-3	few	TRBD1	CASSQQGKRNTIYF	TGTGCCAGCAGCCAACAGGGGAAGAGAAACACCATATATTTT
TRBV12-3/TRBV12-4	TRBJ1-5	many	.	CASSFTLPAGPEGSNQPQHF	TGTGCCAGCAGTTTTACCCTACCCGCAGGGCCTGAGGGTAGCAATCAGCCCCAGCATTTT
TRBV5-1	TRBJ2-2	many	TRBD1	CASIWGTGAGGELFF	TGCGCCAGCATCTGGGGGACAGGGGCCGGCGGGGAGCTGTTTTTT
TRBV4-1	TRBJ2-7	few	.	CASSPWGGAPGNEQYF	TGCGCCAGCAGCCCCTGGGGGGGGGCCCCGGGGAACGAGCAGTACTTC
TRBV6-1	TRBJ2-7	.	.	CASSEAVRTEFSYEQYF	TGTGCCAGCAGTGAAGCCGTCCGCACCGAATTCTCCTACGAGCAGTACTTC
TRBV7-2	TRBJ1-1	.	.	CASSLGRASEAFF	TGTGCCAGCAGCTTGGGACGGGCTTCTGAAGCTTTCTTT
TRBV5-1	TRBJ1-2	many	.	CASSSEVDYGYTF	TGCGCCAGCAGCTCCGAGGTTGACTATGGCTACACCTTC
TRBV28	TRBJ2-5	.	TRBD2	CASSLPDAGAGETQYF	TGTGCCAGCAGTTTACCCGACGCGGGAGCGGGGGAGACCCAGTACTTC
TRBV6-5	TRBJ2-3	.	.	CASSYSKNTDTQYF	TGTGCCAGCAGTTACTCAAAGAACACAGATACGCAGTATTTT
TRBV6-1	TRBJ1-3	.	.	CASSPRQGVGNTIYF	TGTGCCAGCAGTCCCCGACAAGGGGTCGGAAACACCATATATTTT
TRBV4-2	TRBJ2-5	few	.	CASSQDLTGAEETQYF	TGTGCCAGCAGCCAAGATTTAACGGGGGCGGAAGAGACCCAGTACTTC
TRBV20-1	TRBJ1-6	many	.	CSASGASLYNSPLHF	TGCAGTGCTAGTGGGGCTAGCCTCTATAATTCACCCCTCCACTTT
TRBV27	TRBJ2-7	many	.	CASSFRRGFGYEQYF	TGTGCCAGCAGTTTCCGGAGGGGGTTCGGGTACGAGCAGTACTTC
TRBV11-2	TRBJ2-5	many	.	CASSLGRTGLAETQYF	TGTGCCAGCAGCTTAGGACGGACGGGTCTAGCCGAGACCCAGTACTTC
TRBV2	TRBJ1-3	many	.	CASSGGRGTGNTIYF	TGTGCCAGCAGTGGGGGTCGAGGGACTGGAAACACCATATATTTT
TRBV6-2/TRBV6-3	TRBJ1-6	many	.	CASSNPGRSYNSPLHF	TGTGCCAGCAGTAACCCGGGACGGAGTTATAATTCACCCCTCCACTTT
TRBV6-5	TRBJ1-2	few	.	CASSYSQQANYGYTF	TGTGCCAGCAGTTACAGTCAACAAGCTAACTATGGCTACACCTTC
TRBV7-2	TRBJ1-5	.	.	CASSPVGTGDPQHF	TGTGCCAGCAGCCCAGTAGGGACGGGGGACCCCCAGCATTTT
TRBV12-3/TRBV12-4	TRBJ1-1	many	.	CASSQISAGNTEAFF	TGTGCCAGCAGCCAAATAAGTGCAGGGAACACTGAAGCTTTCTTT
TRBV28	TRBJ1-1	many	.	CASSNRRSEAFF	TGTGCCAGCAGTAACAGGCGCTCTGAAGCTTTCTTT
TRBV15	TRBJ2-7	many	TRBD1	CATSRDRTGAYEQYF	TGTGCCACCAGCAGAGATCGGACAGGGGCATACGAGCAGTACTTC
TRBV20-1	TRBJ2-5	.	.	CSATLGETQYF	TGCAGTGCTACCTTAGGGGAGACCCAGTACTTC
TRBV7-2	TRBJ2-2	many	.	CASSLSISGELFF	TGTGCCAGCAGCCTCTCAATATCTGGGGAGCTGTTTTTT
TRBV7-3	TRBJ2-4	.	.	CASSCTVLGNIQYF	TGTGCCAGCAGCTGTACAGTGCTTGGAAACATTCAGTACTTC
TRBV9	TRBJ2-7	.	.	CASSVGHETYEQYF	TGTGCCAGCAGCGTAGGGCACGAAACCTACGAGCAGTACTTC
TRBV2	TRBJ2-2	many	.	CASSWDSNTGELFF	TGTGCCAGCAGTTGGGACTCCAACACCGGGGAGCTGTTTTTT
TRBV12-3/TRBV12-4	TRBJ1-6	few	.	CASSLTAPTSPLHF	TGTGCCAGCAGTTTAACGGCCCCGACTTCACCCCTCCACTTT
TRBV20-1	TRBJ2-4	few	TRBD2	CSASQTSGGNIKYF	TGCAGTGCTAGCCAGACTAGCGGGGGAAACATTAAGTACTTC
TRBV6-1	TRBJ1-1	.	TRBD1	CASRLQGAGEAFF	TGTGCCAGCAGACTCCAGGGGGCGGGTGAAGCTTTCTTT
TRBV7-4	TRBJ2-4	.	TRBD1	CASSQGQAIAKNIKYF	TGTGCCAGCAGCCAGGGACAGGCCATAGCCAAAAACATTAAGTACTTC